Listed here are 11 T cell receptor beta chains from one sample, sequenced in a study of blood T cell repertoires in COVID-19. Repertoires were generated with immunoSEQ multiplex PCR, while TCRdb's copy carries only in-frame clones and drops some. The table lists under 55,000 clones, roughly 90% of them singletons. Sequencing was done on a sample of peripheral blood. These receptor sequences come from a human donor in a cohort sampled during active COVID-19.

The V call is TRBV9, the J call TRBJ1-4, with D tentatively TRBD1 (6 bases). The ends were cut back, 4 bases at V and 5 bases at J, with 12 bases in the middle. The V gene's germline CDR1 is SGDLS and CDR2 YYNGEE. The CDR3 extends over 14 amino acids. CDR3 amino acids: CASSPGTLNEKLFF. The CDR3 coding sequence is TGTGCCAGCAGCCCCGGGACACTGAATGAAAAACTGTTTTTT.

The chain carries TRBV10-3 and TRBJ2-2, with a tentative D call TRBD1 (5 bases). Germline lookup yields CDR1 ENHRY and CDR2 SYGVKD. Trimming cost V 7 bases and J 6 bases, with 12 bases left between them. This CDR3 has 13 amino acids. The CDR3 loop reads CAITQGLPGELFF. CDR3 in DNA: TGTGCCATCACGCAGGGTTTGCCCGGGGAGCTGTTTTTT.

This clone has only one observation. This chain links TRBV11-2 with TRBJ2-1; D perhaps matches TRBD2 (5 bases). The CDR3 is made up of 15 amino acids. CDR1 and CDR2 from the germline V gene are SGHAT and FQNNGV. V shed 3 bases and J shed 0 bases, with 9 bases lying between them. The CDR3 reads CASSFDTSSYNEQFF. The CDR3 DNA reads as TGTGCCAGCAGCTTCGACACTAGCTCCTACAATGAGCAGTTCTTC. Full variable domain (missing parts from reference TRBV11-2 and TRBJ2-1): EAGVAQSPRYKIIEKRQSVAFWCNPISGHATLYWYQQILGQGPKLLIQFQNNGVVDDSQLPKDRFSAERLKGVDSTLKIQPAKLEDSAVYLCASSFDTSSYNEQFFGPGTRLTVL.

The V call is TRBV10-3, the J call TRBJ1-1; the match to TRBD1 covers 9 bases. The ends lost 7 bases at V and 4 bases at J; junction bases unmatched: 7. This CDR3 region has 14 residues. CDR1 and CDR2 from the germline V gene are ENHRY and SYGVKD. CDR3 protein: CAINRDREGTEAFF. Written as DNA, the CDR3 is TGTGCCATCAATCGGGACAGGGAGGGCACTGAAGCTTTCTTT.

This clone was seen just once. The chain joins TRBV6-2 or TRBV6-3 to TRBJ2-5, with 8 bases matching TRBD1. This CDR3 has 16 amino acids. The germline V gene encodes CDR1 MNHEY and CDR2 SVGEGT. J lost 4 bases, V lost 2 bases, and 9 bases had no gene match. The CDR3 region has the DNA TGTGCCAGCAGTTACCGGACAGGGAGGCCCCTAGAGACCCAGTACTTC. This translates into CASSYRTGRPLETQYF.

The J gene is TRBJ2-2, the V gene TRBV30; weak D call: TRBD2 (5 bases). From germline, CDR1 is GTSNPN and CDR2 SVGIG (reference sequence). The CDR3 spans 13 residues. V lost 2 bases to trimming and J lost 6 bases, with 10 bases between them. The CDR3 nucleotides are TGTGCCTGGAGTCGGCAGGAGGCCGGGGAGCTGTTTTTT. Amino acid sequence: CAWSRQEAGELFF.

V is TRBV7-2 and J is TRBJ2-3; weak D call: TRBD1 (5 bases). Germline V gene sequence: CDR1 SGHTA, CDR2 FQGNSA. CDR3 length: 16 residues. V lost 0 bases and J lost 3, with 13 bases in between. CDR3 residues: CASSLALQGGTDTQYF. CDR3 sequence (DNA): TGTGCCAGCAGCTTAGCGCTTCAGGGTGGTACAGATACGCAGTATTTT. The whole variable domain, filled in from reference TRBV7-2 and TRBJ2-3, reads GAGVSQSPSNKVTEKGKDVELRCDPISGHTALYWYRQSLGQGLEFLIYFQGNSAPDKSGLPSDRFSAERTGGSVSTLTIQRTQQEDSAVYLCASSLALQGGTDTQYFGPGTRLTVL.

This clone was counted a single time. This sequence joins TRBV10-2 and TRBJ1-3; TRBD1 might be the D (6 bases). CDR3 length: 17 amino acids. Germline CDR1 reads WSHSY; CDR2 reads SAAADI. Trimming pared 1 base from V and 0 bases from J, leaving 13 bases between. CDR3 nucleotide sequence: TGCGCCAGCAGTGAGTTGATCCGACAGGTCTCTGGAAACACCATATATTTT. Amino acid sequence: CASSELIRQVSGNTIYF.

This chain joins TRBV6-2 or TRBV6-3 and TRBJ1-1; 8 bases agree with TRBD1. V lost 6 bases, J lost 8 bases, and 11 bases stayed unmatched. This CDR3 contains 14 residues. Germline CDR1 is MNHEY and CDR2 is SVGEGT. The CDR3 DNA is TGTGCCAGCAGCCGACCGGGACAGGAGAAAGAAGCTTTCTTT. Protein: CASSRPGQEKEAFF.

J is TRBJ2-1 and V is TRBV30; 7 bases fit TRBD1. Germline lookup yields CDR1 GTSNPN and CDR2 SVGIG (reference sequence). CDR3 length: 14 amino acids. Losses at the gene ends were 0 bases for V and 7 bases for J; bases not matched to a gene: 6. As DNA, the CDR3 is TGTGCCTGGAGTGTACAGGGGCGTAGGAATGAGCAGTTCTTC. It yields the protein CAWSVQGRRNEQFF.

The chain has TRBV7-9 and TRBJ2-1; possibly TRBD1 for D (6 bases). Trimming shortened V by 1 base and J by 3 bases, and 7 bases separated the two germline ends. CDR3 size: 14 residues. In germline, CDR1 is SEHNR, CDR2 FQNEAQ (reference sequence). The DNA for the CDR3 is TGTGCCAGCAGCTTAGGGGACAACTACAATGAGCAGTTCTTC. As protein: CASSLGDNYNEQFF.